This TCR beta chain was sequenced during a study of shared clonotypes between healthy human individuals. Study results and limitations: Clonotype sharing across four donors was observed for around 5.1% of naive CD4 clonotypes. Clonotype sharing levels among donors were expected to vary with sequencing depth.

Measured with immunoSEQ multiplex PCR; TCRdb has only the in-frame clones, and not every one. The data show about 2 million clones, roughly 94% seen once. Each sample came from a Caucasian adult donor living in Nashville, Tennessee. As to this clone: The target antigen is unknown.

The CDR3 covers 14 residues. Looked up from germline, CDR1 is WNHNN and CDR2 is SYGVQD (reference sequence). The junction had 8 bases not matched to a gene; V was cut back by 1 base and J by 9 bases. The chain combines TRBV10-1 with TRBJ2-7; 8 bases agree with TRBD1. Sequencing was performed on naive CD4+ T cells sorted from blood. Specified subset: CD45RA+ positively selected. The sequence derives from a man aged 18 to 35 in good health. The CDR3 DNA reads as TGCGCCAGCAGTGAGTTCCCGGCAGGGGGCCTGCAGTACTTC. It encodes CASSEFPAGGLQYF.